The TCR beta chain described here comes from a study of T cell responses to AZD1222 COVID-19 vaccine. Regarding the study as a whole: Spike was spanned by vaccine-associated CD4 TCRs, which were dominant at 160-218 and 743-854. Per reports, nearly half of all spike-specific TCRs target regions that are unmutated in variants. Increased Spike-specific TCR breadth and depth were observed after two AZD1222 doses.

The assay was immunoSEQ multiplex PCR, and TCRdb's table has in-frame clones only and misses some. The data hold under 200,000 clones, with about nine tenths observed a single time. On this clone itself: What it recognizes is unknown.

Per the germline V gene, CDR1 is LNHNV and CDR2 is YYDKDF (reference sequence). The CDR3 consists of 15 residues. J was trimmed by 2 bases and V by 3 bases; bases with no gene match: 4. This sequence joins TRBV15 and TRBJ2-5, with 9 nucleotides matching TRBD1. The sequence was collected from an adult in good health. The specimen was peripheral blood, collected on day 0 of AZD1222 vaccination. The CDR3 nucleotides read TGTGCCACCAGCAGGAACAGGGGGCTTCAAGAGACCCAGTACTTC. Encoded protein: CATSRNRGLQETQYF.